The present entry profiles one T cell receptor (beta chain) with its context. What it recognizes is unknown. The data belong to a study of T cell responses to AZD1222 COVID-19 vaccine. Clones were sequenced by immunoSEQ multiplex PCR, and TCRdb holds only the in-frame ones, with some missing. The sample comprises some 83,000 clones, about nine tenths of which are singletons, and more than 5% rests with the top ten. Germline lookup yields CDR1 SGHTA and CDR2 FQGNSA. V lost 0 bases and J lost 8, with 5 bases in between. The CDR3 has 13 residues. Findings and caveats of the study: Females made up more of the donors, who were largely white British, and clonal diversity may have come out too low. Receipt of two AZD1222 doses was followed by a rise in Spike-specific TCR breadth and depth. Vaccine-related CD4 TCRs covered spike, predominating at 160-218 and 743-854.

The sequencing here drew on peripheral blood, taken 28 days after the second AZD1222 dose. This TCR derives from an adult who received the AZD1222 COVID-19 vaccine. V gene TRBV7-2 combines with J gene TRBJ1-6; a weak D match, TRBD1 (5 bases). CDR3 in DNA: TGTGCCAGCAGCTTAGCCAGGGATTCACCCCTCCACTTT. Encoded protein: CASSLARDSPLHF.